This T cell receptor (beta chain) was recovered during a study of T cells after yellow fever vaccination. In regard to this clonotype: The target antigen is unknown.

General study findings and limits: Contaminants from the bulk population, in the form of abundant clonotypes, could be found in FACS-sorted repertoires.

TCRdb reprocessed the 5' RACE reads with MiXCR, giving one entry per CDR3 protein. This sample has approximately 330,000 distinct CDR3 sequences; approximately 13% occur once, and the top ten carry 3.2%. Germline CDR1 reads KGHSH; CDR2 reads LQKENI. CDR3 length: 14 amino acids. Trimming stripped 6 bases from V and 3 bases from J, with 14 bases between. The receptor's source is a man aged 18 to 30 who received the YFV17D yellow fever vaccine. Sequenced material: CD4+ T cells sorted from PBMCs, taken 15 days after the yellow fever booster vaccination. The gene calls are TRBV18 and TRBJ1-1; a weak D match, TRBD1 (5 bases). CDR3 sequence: CASSPGGKDTEAFF. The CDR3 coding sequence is TGTGCCAGCTCCCCGGGGGGTAAGGACACTGAAGCTTTCTTT.